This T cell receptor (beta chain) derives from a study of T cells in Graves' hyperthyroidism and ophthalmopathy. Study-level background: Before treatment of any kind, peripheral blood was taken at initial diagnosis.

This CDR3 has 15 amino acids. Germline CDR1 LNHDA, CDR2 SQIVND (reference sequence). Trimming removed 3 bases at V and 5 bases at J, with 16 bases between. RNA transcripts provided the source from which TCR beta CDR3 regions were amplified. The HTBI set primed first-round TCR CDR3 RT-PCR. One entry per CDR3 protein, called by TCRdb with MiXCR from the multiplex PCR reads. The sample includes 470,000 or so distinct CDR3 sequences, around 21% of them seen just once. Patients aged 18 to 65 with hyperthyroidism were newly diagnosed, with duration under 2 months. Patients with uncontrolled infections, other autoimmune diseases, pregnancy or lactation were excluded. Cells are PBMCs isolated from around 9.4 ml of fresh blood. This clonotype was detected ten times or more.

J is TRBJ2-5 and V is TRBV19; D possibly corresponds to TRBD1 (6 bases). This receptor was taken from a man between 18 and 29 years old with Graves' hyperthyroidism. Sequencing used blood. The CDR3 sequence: CASSMGARAEETQYF. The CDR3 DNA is TGTGCCAGTAGTATGGGGGCGAGAGCGGAGGAGACCCAGTACTTC.